These 18 T cell receptor beta chains originate from one sample sequenced in a study of blood T cell repertoires in COVID-19. TCRdb's copy holds only in-frame clones and misses some; the assay was immunoSEQ multiplex PCR. The table includes about 230,000 clones, around four fifths detected once. The sample was peripheral blood. The origin of the receptors is a woman aged 65 to 85 with active or convalescent COVID-19.

The chain recombines TRBV27 with TRBJ2-1, with 7 bases that match TRBD1. CDR3 length: 15 amino acids. J lost 0 bases, V lost 6 bases, and 5 bases had no gene match. Germline CDR1 and CDR2: MNHEY and SMNVEV (reference sequence). CDR3 coding DNA: TGTGCCAGCAGCCGTTACAGGGGCTCCTACAATGAGCAGTTCTTC. Protein sequence: CASSRYRGSYNEQFF.

This clone was counted between two and nine times. This CDR3 is also generated by other DNA sequences in the sample. The chain joins TRBV5-4 to TRBJ2-5; 9 bases line up with TRBD1. The CDR3 is 14 amino acids. Looked up from germline, CDR1 is SGHNT and CDR2 is YYREEE (reference sequence). V was pared by 0 bases and J by 3 bases, with 0 bases of the junction left unmatched. In DNA form, the CDR3 reads TGTGCCAGCAGCTTGGGGACAGGGGAAGAGACCCAGTACTTC. It yields the protein CASSLGTGEETQYF.

The V gene is TRBV30, the J gene TRBJ2-1; TRBD2 aligns across 10 bases. Germline V gene sequence: CDR1 GTSNPN, CDR2 SVGIG (reference sequence). V gave up 4 bases and J gave up 5 bases; unmatched junction bases: 5. This CDR3 contains 14 residues. The CDR3: CAWNGLAVDNEQFF. CDR3 nucleotides: TGTGCCTGGAATGGACTAGCGGTCGACAATGAGCAGTTCTTC. The variable domain in full, completed from reference TRBV30 and TRBJ2-1, reads SQTIHQWPATLVQPVGSPLSLECTVEGTSNPNLYWYRQAAGRGLQLLFYSVGIGQISSEVPQNLSASRPQDRQFILSSKKLLLSDSGFYLCAWNGLAVDNEQFFGPGTRLTVL.

V and J are TRBV2 and TRBJ2-5; 9 bases line up with TRBD2. Germline CDR1 and CDR2: SNHLY and FYNNEI. V lost 4 bases, J lost 5 bases, and 14 bases stayed unmatched. CDR3 size: 17 residues. The CDR3 is CASSAGLAGLEGETQYF. The CDR3 DNA reads as TGTGCCAGCAGTGCGGGGCTAGCGGGGCTAGAAGGGGAGACCCAGTACTTC.

The chain joins TRBV27 to TRBJ2-1; 12 bases agree with TRBD2. This CDR3 region has 20 residues. Germline CDR1 and CDR2: MNHEY and SMNVEV (reference sequence). The V gene end was trimmed by 1 base and the J gene end by 0 bases; junction bases not matched to a gene: 10. CDR3 sequence reads: CASSLFGRTSGRPSYNEQFF. CDR3 DNA sequence: TGTGCCAGCAGTTTATTCGGTAGAACTAGCGGGAGGCCCTCCTACAATGAGCAGTTCTTC.

This clone was counted a single time. CDR3 sequence reads: CASSWAGRAFNEQFF. In DNA, the CDR3 is TGTGCCAGCAGTTGGGCCGGGAGGGCCTTCAATGAGCAGTTCTTC. The chain uses TRBV28 and TRBJ2-1; 8 bases map to TRBD2. J lost 6 bases, V lost 4 bases, and 8 bases had no gene match. Germline V gene lookup returns CDR1 MDHEN and CDR2 SYDVKM. This CDR3 is 15 amino acids long.

This chain connects TRBV7-6 to TRBJ2-7; 9 nucleotides match TRBD2. V lost 1 base, J lost 5 bases, and 6 bases stayed unmatched. The CDR3 sequence is 15 residues long. The germline V gene has CDR1 SGHVS and CDR2 FNYEAQ. CDR3 sequence (DNA): TGTGCCAGCAGCTTAGGCCCTAGCGGGGTTAACGAGCAGTACTTC. Protein sequence: CASSLGPSGVNEQYF.

A single count supports this clone. The chain uses TRBV29-1 and TRBJ2-1, with a weak D call TRBD2 (5 bases). The V and J ends lost 7 bases and 3 bases respectively, with 16 bases between them. The CDR3 is made up of 14 amino acids. Germline assignment: CDR1 SQVTM and CDR2 ANQGSEA. The CDR3 DNA sequence: TGCAGCGCCGAGGGAAGGCCGCTCTACAATGAGCAGTTCTTC. Translating gives CSAEGRPLYNEQFF.

J is TRBJ2-5 and V is TRBV5-6, with 7 bases identical to TRBD1. This CDR3 region has 18 residues. J gave up 4 bases and V 2 bases, and 17 bases lay outside the gene matches. Germline-derived CDR1 and CDR2 are SGHDT and YYEEEE. This CDR3 is CASSFLRQGVGLGETQYF. In nucleotides, the CDR3 is TGTGCCAGCAGCTTCCTGAGACAGGGAGTAGGGTTAGGAGAGACCCAGTACTTC. Based on the CDR3 plus reference TRBV5-6 and TRBJ2-5, the full variable domain is DAGVTQSPTHLIKTRGQQVTLRCSPKSGHDTVSWYQQALGQGPQFIFQYYEEEERQRGNFPDRFSGHQFPNYSSELNVNALLLGDSALYLCASSFLRQGVGLGETQYFGPGTRLLVL.

This chain's CDR3 is CAISSGTGGNQPQHF. CDR3 DNA sequence: TGTGCCATCAGTTCCGGGACAGGGGGGAATCAGCCCCAGCATTTT. The rearrangement joins TRBV10-3 to TRBJ1-5, with 11 bases aligning to TRBD1. CDR1 and CDR2 from the germline V gene are ENHRY and SYGVKD. CDR3 length equals 15 residues. V lost 5 bases and J lost 4; bases outside the gene matches: 4.

The chain couples TRBV12-3 or TRBV12-4 to TRBJ2-1; no clear D gene. This CDR3 has 13 amino acids. V dropped 5 bases and J dropped 7 bases, with 12 bases sitting between them. CDR3: CASSLPMRNEQFF. As DNA, the CDR3 is TGTGCCAGCAGTCTCCCAATGCGAAATGAGCAGTTCTTC.

The rearrangement joins TRBV3-1 (or the pseudogene TRBV3-2) to TRBJ1-2, with 8 bases lining up with TRBD1. V gave up 0 bases and J gave up 8 bases; unmatched junction bases: 5. There are 14 residues in the CDR3. Germline V gene data show CDR1 as LGHDT and CDR2 as YNNKEL (reference sequence). CDR3 nucleotide sequence: TGTGCCAGCAGCCAAGAGGACAGGGCCCCGGGCTACACCTTC. This codes for CASSQEDRAPGYTF.

The rearrangement joins TRBV27 to TRBJ1-4; 10 nucleotides agree with TRBD1. Germline loops: CDR1 MNHEY, CDR2 SMNVEV (reference sequence). The CDR3 runs 16 residues. V was clipped by 6 bases and J by 7 bases; unmatched bases: 11. The CDR3 is CASRPGQGRGGEKLFF. As DNA, the CDR3 is TGTGCCAGCAGACCGGGACAGGGGAGAGGCGGTGAAAAACTGTTTTTT.

The rearrangement joins TRBV2 to TRBJ2-2, with a weak D call TRBD1 (6 bases). CDR1 is SNHLY, CDR2 FYNNEI, per germline. Trimming left V 7 bases short and J 3 bases short, with 9 bases between. The CDR3 is made up of 13 amino acids. CDR3 nucleotide sequence: TGTGCCAGCAAACAGGGCGACACCGGGGAGCTGTTTTTT. Translated, it gives CASKQGDTGELFF.

The rearrangement joins TRBV14 to TRBJ2-5; D unresolved. The germline gives CDR1 SGHDN, CDR2 FVKESK. The V gene lost 3 bases and the J gene lost 0 bases, with 5 bases spanning the gap. The CDR3 spans 13 residues. CDR3 region: CASSHEHQETQYF. For the CDR3, the DNA is TGTGCCAGCAGCCACGAGCACCAAGAGACCCAGTACTTC.

The rearrangement uses TRBV19 and TRBJ2-4; 8 bases agree with TRBD1. From germline, CDR1 is LNHDA and CDR2 SQIVND (reference sequence). The CDR3 totals 14 residues. The junction had 9 bases not matched to a gene; V was cut back by 5 bases and J by 9 bases. CDR3: CASSQDREYSIQYF. DNA of the CDR3: TGTGCCAGTAGTCAGGACAGGGAGTATAGCATTCAGTACTTC.

The chain is built from TRBV4-1 and TRBJ2-4; tentatively, D is TRBD1 (5 bases). Germline values: CDR1 MGHRA, CDR2 YSYEKL. The CDR3 length is 16 residues. The ends were cut back, 1 base at V and 8 bases at J, with 18 bases in the middle. In nucleotides, the CDR3 is TGCGCCAGCAGCCAAGGAAGGGGCAGCTTCGCGGACATTCAGTACTTC. It translates to CASSQGRGSFADIQYF.

This rearrangement joins TRBV24-1 to TRBJ2-1; 10 nucleotides agree with TRBD2. The V and J ends lost 4 bases and 2 bases, in that order; junction bases with no gene match: 16. Germline V gene sequence: CDR1 KGHDR, CDR2 SFDVKD. The CDR3 is made up of 20 amino acids. The CDR3 region has the DNA TGTGCCACCAGTGACGCCACCCCCACTTTAGCGGGAGGACCCTACAATGAGCAGTTCTTC. Protein product: CATSDATPTLAGGPYNEQFF.